These T cell receptor beta chains were read from a single sample in a study of identical twins. TCRdb reanalysed the 5' RACE reads using MiXCR and keeps one entry per CDR3 protein. Among 500,000 to 700,000 distinct CDR3 sequences listed, 7% to 7.5% were seen once. The data also belong to a second study, concerning yellow fever vaccine responses in identical twins.

Sequenced material: PBMCs. The receptors originated from a woman between 18 and 30 years old in good health. CDR3s include the opening cysteine and the closing phenylalanine or tryptophan. Each record gives: clone size, D gene, J gene, V gene, CDR3 protein, CDR3 DNA. D genes are given only for firm matches. The size field is filled for only some rows; it gives once, few, many or a size class.

clone_size: .; d_call: .; j_call: TRBJ1-1; v_call: TRBV4-1; cdr3_aa: CASSLGQSLEAFF; cdr3_nt: TGCGCCAGCAGCCTAGGACAGTCTCTAGAAGCTTTCTTT
clone_size: .; d_call: TRBD1; j_call: TRBJ2-7; v_call: TRBV12-3/TRBV12-4; cdr3_aa: CASSKGQGGVYEQYF; cdr3_nt: TGTGCCAGCAGTAAGGGACAGGGAGGGGTATACGAGCAGTACTTC
clone_size: .; d_call: .; j_call: TRBJ2-1; v_call: TRBV12-3/TRBV12-4; cdr3_aa: CASSLVRMAYNEQFF; cdr3_nt: TGTGCCAGCAGTTTAGTTAGGATGGCCTACAATGAGCAGTTCTTC
clone_size: .; d_call: TRBD2; j_call: TRBJ2-3; v_call: TRBV5-5; cdr3_aa: CASSETGTSGGDRNTQYF; cdr3_nt: TGTGCCAGCAGCGAGACCGGGACTAGCGGGGGGGACCGGAATACGCAGTATTTT
clone_size: few; d_call: .; j_call: TRBJ1-1; v_call: TRBV12-3/TRBV12-4; cdr3_aa: CASRGWGTEAFF; cdr3_nt: TGTGCCAGCAGGGGATGGGGCACTGAAGCTTTCTTT
clone_size: many; d_call: .; j_call: TRBJ1-1; v_call: TRBV12-3/TRBV12-4; cdr3_aa: CASSFDSLGTEAFF; cdr3_nt: TGTGCCAGCAGTTTTGACTCCCTGGGAACTGAAGCTTTCTTT
clone_size: many; d_call: .; j_call: TRBJ2-1; v_call: TRBV5-1; cdr3_aa: CASSLHGKVGDEQFF; cdr3_nt: TGCGCCAGCAGCTTACACGGGAAGGTCGGGGATGAGCAGTTCTTC
clone_size: few; d_call: .; j_call: TRBJ1-5; v_call: TRBV24-1; cdr3_aa: CATSGDSNQPQHF; cdr3_nt: TGTGCCACCAGTGGCGATAGCAATCAGCCCCAGCATTTT
clone_size: many; d_call: TRBD1; j_call: TRBJ2-3; v_call: TRBV12-3/TRBV12-4; cdr3_aa: CASSFGGQVGTDTQYF; cdr3_nt: TGTGCCAGCAGTTTTGGAGGACAGGTGGGCACAGATACGCAGTATTTT
clone_size: few; d_call: TRBD2; j_call: TRBJ2-5; v_call: TRBV12-3/TRBV12-4; cdr3_aa: CASSWTSGIKETQYF; cdr3_nt: TGTGCCAGCAGCTGGACTAGCGGGATAAAGGAGACCCAGTACTTC
clone_size: many; d_call: .; j_call: TRBJ2-5; v_call: TRBV11-2; cdr3_aa: CASSFAQLRETQYF; cdr3_nt: TGTGCCAGCAGCTTTGCACAACTCAGAGAGACCCAGTACTTC
clone_size: few; d_call: .; j_call: TRBJ1-6; v_call: TRBV20-1; cdr3_aa: CSARQANSPLHF; cdr3_nt: TGCAGTGCTAGACAGGCAAATTCACCCCTCCACTTT
clone_size: few; d_call: .; j_call: TRBJ1-6; v_call: TRBV20-1; cdr3_aa: CSAVRGYNSPLHF; cdr3_nt: TGCAGTGCTGTCCGGGGATATAATTCACCCCTCCACTTT
clone_size: .; d_call: TRBD2; j_call: TRBJ2-7; v_call: TRBV6-1; cdr3_aa: CASSSLAESYEQYF; cdr3_nt: TGTGCCAGCAGTAGTCTAGCGGAGTCCTACGAGCAGTACTTC
clone_size: few; d_call: .; j_call: TRBJ1-5; v_call: TRBV28; cdr3_aa: CASSPPGGTQPQHF; cdr3_nt: TGTGCCAGCAGTCCTCCGGGGGGTACTCAGCCCCAGCATTTT
clone_size: .; d_call: .; j_call: TRBJ2-5; v_call: TRBV2; cdr3_aa: CASSRAKETQYF; cdr3_nt: TGTGCCAGCAGCAGGGCCAAAGAGACCCAGTACTTC
clone_size: .; d_call: TRBD2; j_call: TRBJ2-2; v_call: TRBV11-2; cdr3_aa: CASSPGGGPGELFF; cdr3_nt: TGTGCCAGCAGCCCGGGGGGGGGTCCCGGGGAGCTGTTTTTT
clone_size: .; d_call: .; j_call: TRBJ2-3; v_call: TRBV3-1; cdr3_aa: CASSQRLEDTQYF; cdr3_nt: TGTGCCAGCAGCCAACGACTTGAGGATACGCAGTATTTT
clone_size: many; d_call: TRBD1; j_call: TRBJ2-1; v_call: TRBV12-3/TRBV12-4; cdr3_aa: CASSLQGAHNEQFF; cdr3_nt: TGTGCCAGCAGTCTACAGGGGGCACACAATGAGCAGTTCTTC
clone_size: many; d_call: TRBD2; j_call: TRBJ2-7; v_call: TRBV12-5; cdr3_aa: CASGLWTSGGEQYF; cdr3_nt: TGTGCTAGTGGTCTCTGGACTAGCGGGGGTGAGCAGTACTTC
clone_size: .; d_call: .; j_call: TRBJ2-3; v_call: TRBV12-3/TRBV12-4; cdr3_aa: CTSSLRRRSLKGSTDTQYF; cdr3_nt: TGTACCAGCAGTTTACGCAGACGCTCCCTTAAGGGATCCACAGATACGCAGTATTTT
clone_size: many; d_call: TRBD2; j_call: TRBJ2-7; v_call: TRBV27; cdr3_aa: CASSLQREAYEQYF; cdr3_nt: TGTGCCAGCAGCTTACAGCGGGAGGCCTACGAGCAGTACTTC
clone_size: .; d_call: .; j_call: TRBJ2-2; v_call: TRBV21-1; cdr3_aa: CASRKMGREKTGELFF; cdr3_nt: TGTGCCAGCAGAAAAATGGGCAGGGAGAAAACCGGGGAGCTGTTTTTT
clone_size: .; d_call: .; j_call: TRBJ2-5; v_call: TRBV27; cdr3_aa: CASSFRGGETQYF; cdr3_nt: TGTGCCAGCAGTTTCAGAGGGGGGGAGACCCAGTACTTC
clone_size: few; d_call: TRBD2; j_call: TRBJ2-7; v_call: TRBV4-2; cdr3_aa: CASSQREAPSYEQYF; cdr3_nt: TGTGCCAGCAGCCAGCGGGAGGCACCCTCCTACGAGCAGTACTTC
clone_size: few; d_call: TRBD1; j_call: TRBJ2-1; v_call: TRBV7-6; cdr3_aa: CASSPRDRIGSEQFF; cdr3_nt: TGTGCCAGCAGCCCCCGGGACAGAATTGGGAGTGAGCAGTTCTTC
clone_size: few; d_call: .; j_call: TRBJ1-1; v_call: TRBV5-1; cdr3_aa: CASSLIRSNTEAFF; cdr3_nt: TGCGCCAGCAGCTTGATACGGTCGAACACTGAAGCTTTCTTT
clone_size: many; d_call: .; j_call: TRBJ2-2; v_call: TRBV6-5; cdr3_aa: CASSYGADTGELFF; cdr3_nt: TGTGCCAGCAGTTACGGGGCAGACACCGGGGAGCTGTTTTTT
clone_size: many; d_call: .; j_call: TRBJ2-5; v_call: TRBV7-8; cdr3_aa: CASSLGSRSQYF; cdr3_nt: TGTGCCAGCAGCTTAGGGTCGCGATCTCAGTACTTC
clone_size: few; d_call: TRBD1; j_call: TRBJ2-2; v_call: TRBV20-1; cdr3_aa: CSAEDRVDYTGELFF; cdr3_nt: TGCAGTGCCGAAGACAGGGTGGATTATACCGGGGAGCTGTTTTTT
clone_size: many; d_call: .; j_call: TRBJ2-3; v_call: TRBV12-3/TRBV12-4; cdr3_aa: CASSQTGPDTQYF; cdr3_nt: TGTGCCAGCAGTCAAACAGGTCCAGATACGCAGTATTTT
clone_size: few; d_call: .; j_call: TRBJ1-1; v_call: TRBV6-1; cdr3_aa: CASSEARTTNTEAFF; cdr3_nt: TGTGCCAGCAGTGAAGCTAGGACAACGAACACTGAAGCTTTCTTT
clone_size: few; d_call: TRBD1; j_call: TRBJ1-1; v_call: TRBV27; cdr3_aa: CASSPDRVEAFF; cdr3_nt: TGTGCCAGCAGTCCTGACAGGGTTGAAGCTTTCTTT
clone_size: .; d_call: TRBD2; j_call: TRBJ2-3; v_call: TRBV7-8; cdr3_aa: CASSIRTSGGVDTQYF; cdr3_nt: TGTGCCAGCAGCATAAGGACTAGCGGGGGGGTAGATACGCAGTATTTT
clone_size: .; d_call: TRBD2; j_call: TRBJ2-3; v_call: TRBV6-1; cdr3_aa: CASSPEGGLAITDTQYF; cdr3_nt: TGTGCCAGCAGTCCTGAAGGGGGACTAGCCATCACAGATACGCAGTATTTT
clone_size: .; d_call: .; j_call: TRBJ2-2; v_call: TRBV12-3/TRBV12-4; cdr3_aa: CASCLALIVSNANTGELFF; cdr3_nt: TGTGCCAGCTGTTTAGCGCTAATAGTCAGCAACGCGAACACCGGGGAGCTGTTTTTT
clone_size: few; d_call: .; j_call: TRBJ1-1; v_call: TRBV6-2/TRBV6-3; cdr3_aa: CASSYSPGSEAFF; cdr3_nt: TGTGCCAGCAGTTACTCCCCTGGTAGTGAAGCTTTCTTT
clone_size: few; d_call: TRBD1; j_call: TRBJ2-7; v_call: TRBV5-1; cdr3_aa: CASSSRQGMGYEQYF; cdr3_nt: TGCGCCAGCAGCTCAAGACAGGGTATGGGCTACGAGCAGTACTTC
clone_size: many; d_call: .; j_call: TRBJ1-1; v_call: TRBV5-1; cdr3_aa: CASSRAWGENTEAFF; cdr3_nt: TGCGCCAGCAGCAGGGCGTGGGGAGAGAACACTGAAGCTTTCTTT
clone_size: few; d_call: .; j_call: TRBJ1-1; v_call: TRBV5-1; cdr3_aa: CASSSGPGVGVDTEAFF; cdr3_nt: TGCGCCAGCAGCTCGGGGCCAGGGGTTGGGGTGGACACTGAAGCTTTCTTT
clone_size: many; d_call: TRBD2; j_call: TRBJ2-1; v_call: TRBV3-1; cdr3_aa: CASSQGGWIAGTEQFF; cdr3_nt: TGTGCCAGCAGCCAAGGGGGTTGGATAGCGGGAACTGAGCAGTTCTTC
clone_size: many; d_call: TRBD2; j_call: TRBJ2-1; v_call: TRBV15; cdr3_aa: CATSRDGTSPFDEQFF; cdr3_nt: TGTGCCACCAGCAGAGACGGGACTAGCCCCTTTGATGAGCAGTTCTTC
clone_size: many; d_call: .; j_call: TRBJ2-5; v_call: TRBV29-1; cdr3_aa: CSVVKGLQETQYF; cdr3_nt: TGCAGCGTTGTTAAGGGACTCCAAGAGACCCAGTACTTC
clone_size: many; d_call: TRBD1; j_call: TRBJ2-4; v_call: TRBV20-1; cdr3_aa: CSAIRQGLAKNIQYF; cdr3_nt: TGCAGTGCTATTAGACAGGGGTTAGCCAAAAACATTCAGTACTTC
clone_size: many; d_call: TRBD1; j_call: TRBJ2-1; v_call: TRBV29-1; cdr3_aa: CSVEGQGAEQFF; cdr3_nt: TGCAGCGTTGAAGGGCAGGGGGCTGAGCAGTTCTTC
clone_size: many; d_call: .; j_call: TRBJ1-5; v_call: TRBV12-3/TRBV12-4; cdr3_aa: CASSFFAAGNQPQHF; cdr3_nt: TGTGCCAGCAGTTTTTTCGCAGCGGGCAATCAGCCCCAGCATTTT
clone_size: .; d_call: .; j_call: TRBJ2-4; v_call: TRBV7-8; cdr3_aa: CASSSIGGDGIQYF; cdr3_nt: TGTGCCAGCAGCTCAATCGGGGGCGATGGCATTCAGTACTTC
clone_size: few; d_call: TRBD2; j_call: TRBJ2-1; v_call: TRBV29-1; cdr3_aa: CSVEDRFSQRGAYNEQFF; cdr3_nt: TGCAGCGTTGAAGATCGGTTCAGCCAGCGGGGGGCTTACAATGAGCAGTTCTTC